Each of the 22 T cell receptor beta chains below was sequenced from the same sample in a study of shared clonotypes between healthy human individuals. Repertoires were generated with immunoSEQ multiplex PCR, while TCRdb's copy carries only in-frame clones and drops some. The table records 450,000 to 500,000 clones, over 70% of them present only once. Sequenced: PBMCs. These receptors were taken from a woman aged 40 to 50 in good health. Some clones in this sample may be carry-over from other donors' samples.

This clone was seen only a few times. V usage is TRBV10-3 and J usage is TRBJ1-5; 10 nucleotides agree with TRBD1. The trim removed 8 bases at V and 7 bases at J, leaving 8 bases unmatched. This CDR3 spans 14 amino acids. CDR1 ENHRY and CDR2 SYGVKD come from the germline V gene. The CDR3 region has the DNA TGTGCCATCCCCGGGACAGGGGATGACCAGCCCCAGCATTTT. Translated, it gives CAIPGTGDDQPQHF.

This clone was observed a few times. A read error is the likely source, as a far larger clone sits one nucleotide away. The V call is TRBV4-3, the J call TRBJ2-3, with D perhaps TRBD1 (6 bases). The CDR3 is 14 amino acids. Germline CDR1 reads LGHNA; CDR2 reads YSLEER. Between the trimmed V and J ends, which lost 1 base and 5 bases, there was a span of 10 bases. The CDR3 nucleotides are TGCGCCAGCAGCCAAGGGACAGTGGTAGATACGCAGTATTTT. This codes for CASSQGTVVDTQYF.

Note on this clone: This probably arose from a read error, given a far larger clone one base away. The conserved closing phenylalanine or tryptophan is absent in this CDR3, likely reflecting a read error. CDR3 in amino acids: CASSSVDTEAFI. Here the CDR3 DNA reads TGTGCCAGCAGCTCTGTCGACACTGAAGCTTTCATT. The rearrangement uses TRBV7-9 and TRBJ1-1; no clear D. V shed 4 bases and J shed 3 bases, with 6 bases lying between them. The CDR3 has 12 amino acids. Germline V lookup: CDR1 SEHNR, CDR2 FQNEAQ (reference sequence).

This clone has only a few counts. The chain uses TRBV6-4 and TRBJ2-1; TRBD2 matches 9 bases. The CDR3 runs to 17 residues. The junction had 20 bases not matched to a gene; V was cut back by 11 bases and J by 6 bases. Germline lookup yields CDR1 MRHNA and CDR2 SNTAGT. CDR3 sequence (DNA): TGTGCCCTTTACCAGGCGGGAGGGCCTCATTTCGTCAATGAGCAGTTCTTC. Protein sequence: CALYQAGGPHFVNEQFF.

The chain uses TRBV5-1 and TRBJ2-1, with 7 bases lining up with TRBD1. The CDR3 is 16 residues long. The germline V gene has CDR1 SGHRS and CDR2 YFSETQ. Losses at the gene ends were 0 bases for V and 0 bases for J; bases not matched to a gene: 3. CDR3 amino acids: CASSLGGQSSYNEQFF. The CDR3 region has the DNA TGCGCCAGCAGCTTGGGGGGACAGAGCTCCTACAATGAGCAGTTCTTC.

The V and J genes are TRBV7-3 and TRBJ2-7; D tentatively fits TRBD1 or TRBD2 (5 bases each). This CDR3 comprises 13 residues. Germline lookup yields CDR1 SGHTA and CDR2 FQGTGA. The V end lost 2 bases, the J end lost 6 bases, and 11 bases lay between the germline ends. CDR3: CASSLVPGPEQYF. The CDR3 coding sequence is TGTGCCAGCAGCTTAGTCCCGGGACCCGAGCAGTACTTC.

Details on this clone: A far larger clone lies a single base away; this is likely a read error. In DNA, the CDR3 is TGTGCCAGCAGCTTAAGCCGGAATGAAAGACTGTTTTTT. It translates to CASSLSRNERLFF. The chain employs TRBV13 and TRBJ1-4; D gene ambiguous. This CDR3 spans 13 amino acids. CDR1 is PRHDT, CDR2 FYEKMQ, per germline (reference sequence).

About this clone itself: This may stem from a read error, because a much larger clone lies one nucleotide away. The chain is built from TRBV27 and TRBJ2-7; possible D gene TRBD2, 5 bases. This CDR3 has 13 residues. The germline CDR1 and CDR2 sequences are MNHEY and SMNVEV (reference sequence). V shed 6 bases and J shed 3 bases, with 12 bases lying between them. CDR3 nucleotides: TGTGCCAGCAGCAGTAGCGTAGACTACGAGCAGTACTTC. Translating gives CASSSSVDYEQYF.

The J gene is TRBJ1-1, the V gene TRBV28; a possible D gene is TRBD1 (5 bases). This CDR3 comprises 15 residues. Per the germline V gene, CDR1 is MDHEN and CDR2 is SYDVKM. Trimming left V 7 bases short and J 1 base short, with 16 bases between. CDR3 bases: TGTGCCAGCACCCCCCTGGGGGGGGAGAACACTGAAGCTTTCTTT. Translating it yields CASTPLGGENTEAFF.

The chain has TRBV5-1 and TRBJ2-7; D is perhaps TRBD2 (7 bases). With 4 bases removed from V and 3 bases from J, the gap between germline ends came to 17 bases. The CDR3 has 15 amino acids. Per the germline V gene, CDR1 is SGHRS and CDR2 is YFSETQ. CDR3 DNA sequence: TGCGCCAGCAGCCGGACGGGGGGCAGAAGCTACGAGCAGTACTTC. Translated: CASSRTGGRSYEQYF.

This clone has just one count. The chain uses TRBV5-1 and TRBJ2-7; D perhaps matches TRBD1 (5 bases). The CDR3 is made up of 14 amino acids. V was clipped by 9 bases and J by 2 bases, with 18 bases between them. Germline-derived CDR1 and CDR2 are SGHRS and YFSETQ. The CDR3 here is CATRDSPETYEQYF. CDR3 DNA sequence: TGCGCCACCAGAGACAGTCCCGAGACCTACGAGCAGTACTTC.

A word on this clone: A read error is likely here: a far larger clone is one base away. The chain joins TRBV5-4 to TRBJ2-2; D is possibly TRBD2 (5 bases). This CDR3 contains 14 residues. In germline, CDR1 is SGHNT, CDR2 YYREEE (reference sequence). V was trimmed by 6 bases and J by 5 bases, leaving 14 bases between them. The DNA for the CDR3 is TGTGCCAGCAACTCCGGAGGTCAGACCGGGGAGCTGTTTTTT. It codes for CASNSGGQTGELFF. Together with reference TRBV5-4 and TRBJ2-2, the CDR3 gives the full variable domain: ETGVTQSPTHLIKTRGQQVTLRCSSQSGHNTVSWYQQALGQGPQFIFQYYREEENGRGNFPPRFSGLQFPNYSSELNVNALELDDSALYLCASNSGGQTGELFFGEGSRLTVL.

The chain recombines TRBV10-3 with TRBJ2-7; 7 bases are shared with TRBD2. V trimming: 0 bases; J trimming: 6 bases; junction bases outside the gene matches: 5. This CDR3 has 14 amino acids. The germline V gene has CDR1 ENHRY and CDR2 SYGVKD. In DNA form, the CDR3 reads TGTGCCATCAGTGAGTCGACTAGCCCAAGCGAGCAGTACTTC. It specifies CAISESTSPSEQYF.

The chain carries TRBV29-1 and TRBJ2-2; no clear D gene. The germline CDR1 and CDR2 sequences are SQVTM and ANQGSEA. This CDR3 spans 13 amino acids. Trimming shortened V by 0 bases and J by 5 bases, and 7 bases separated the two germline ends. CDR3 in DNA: TGCAGCGTTGAAGATATCTATACCGGGGAGCTGTTTTTT. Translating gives CSVEDIYTGELFF.

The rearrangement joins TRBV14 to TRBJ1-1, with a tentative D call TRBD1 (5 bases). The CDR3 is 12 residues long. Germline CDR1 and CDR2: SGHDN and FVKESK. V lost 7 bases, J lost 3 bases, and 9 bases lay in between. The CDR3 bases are TGTGCCAGCATGGGGGGAGACACTGAAGCTTTCTTT. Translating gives CASMGGDTEAFF. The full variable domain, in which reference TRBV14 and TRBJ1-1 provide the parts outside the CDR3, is EAGVTQFPSHSVIEKGQTVTLRCDPISGHDNLYWYRRVMGKEIKFLLHFVKESKQDESGMPNNRFLAERTGGTYSTLKVQPAELEDSGVYFCASMGGDTEAFFGQGTRLTVV.

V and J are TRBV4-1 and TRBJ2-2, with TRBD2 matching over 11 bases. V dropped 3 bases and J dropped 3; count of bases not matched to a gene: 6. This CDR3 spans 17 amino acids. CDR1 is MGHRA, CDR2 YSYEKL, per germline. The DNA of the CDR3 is TGCGCCAGCAGCCATCAAAGACTAGCGGGACACACCGGGGAGCTGTTTTTT. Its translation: CASSHQRLAGHTGELFF.

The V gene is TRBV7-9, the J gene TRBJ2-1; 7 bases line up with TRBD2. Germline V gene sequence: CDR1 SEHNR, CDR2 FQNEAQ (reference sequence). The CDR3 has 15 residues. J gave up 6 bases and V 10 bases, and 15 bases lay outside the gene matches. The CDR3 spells CAIDLLAGVRNEQFF. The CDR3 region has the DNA TGTGCCATTGATCTATTGGCGGGAGTGCGCAATGAGCAGTTCTTC. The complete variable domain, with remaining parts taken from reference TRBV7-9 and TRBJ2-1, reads DTGVSQNPRHKITKRGQNVTFRCDPISEHNRLYWYRQTLGQGPEFLTYFQNEAQLEKSRLLSDRFSAERPKGSFSTLEIQRTEQGDSAMYLCAIDLLAGVRNEQFFGPGTRLTVL.

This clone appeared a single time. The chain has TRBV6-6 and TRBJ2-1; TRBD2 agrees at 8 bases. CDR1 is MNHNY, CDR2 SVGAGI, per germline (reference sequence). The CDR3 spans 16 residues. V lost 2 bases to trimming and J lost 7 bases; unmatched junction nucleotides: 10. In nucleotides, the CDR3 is TGTGCCAGCAGTTACCCCGGGGGAGCGGGAGTAAATGAGCAGTTCTTC. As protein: CASSYPGGAGVNEQFF.

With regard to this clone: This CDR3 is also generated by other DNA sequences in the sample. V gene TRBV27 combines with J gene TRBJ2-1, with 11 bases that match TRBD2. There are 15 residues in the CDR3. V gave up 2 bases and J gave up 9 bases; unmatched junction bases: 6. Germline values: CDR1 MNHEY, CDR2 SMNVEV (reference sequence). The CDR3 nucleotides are TGTGCCAGCAGTTTAGGGACTAGCGGTAGATCTGAGCAGTTCTTC. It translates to CASSLGTSGRSEQFF.

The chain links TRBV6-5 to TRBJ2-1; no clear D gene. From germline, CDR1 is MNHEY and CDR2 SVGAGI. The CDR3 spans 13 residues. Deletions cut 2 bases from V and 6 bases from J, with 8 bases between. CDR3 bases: TGTGCCAGCAGTTACCTTAGGCGCAATGAGCAGTTCTTC. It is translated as CASSYLRRNEQFF.

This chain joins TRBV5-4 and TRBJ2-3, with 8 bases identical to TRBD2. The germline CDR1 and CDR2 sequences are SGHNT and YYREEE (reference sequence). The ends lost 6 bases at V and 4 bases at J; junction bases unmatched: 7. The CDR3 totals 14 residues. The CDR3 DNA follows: TGTGCCAGCAAACCGGGGGGGGAGTCAGATACGCAGTATTTT. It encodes CASKPGGESDTQYF.

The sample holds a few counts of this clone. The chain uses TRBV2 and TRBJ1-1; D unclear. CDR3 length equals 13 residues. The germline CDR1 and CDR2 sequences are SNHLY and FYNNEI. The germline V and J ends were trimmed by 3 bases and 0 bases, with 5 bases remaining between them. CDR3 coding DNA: TGTGCCAGCAGTGAGGGTATGAACACTGAAGCTTTCTTT. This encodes CASSEGMNTEAFF.